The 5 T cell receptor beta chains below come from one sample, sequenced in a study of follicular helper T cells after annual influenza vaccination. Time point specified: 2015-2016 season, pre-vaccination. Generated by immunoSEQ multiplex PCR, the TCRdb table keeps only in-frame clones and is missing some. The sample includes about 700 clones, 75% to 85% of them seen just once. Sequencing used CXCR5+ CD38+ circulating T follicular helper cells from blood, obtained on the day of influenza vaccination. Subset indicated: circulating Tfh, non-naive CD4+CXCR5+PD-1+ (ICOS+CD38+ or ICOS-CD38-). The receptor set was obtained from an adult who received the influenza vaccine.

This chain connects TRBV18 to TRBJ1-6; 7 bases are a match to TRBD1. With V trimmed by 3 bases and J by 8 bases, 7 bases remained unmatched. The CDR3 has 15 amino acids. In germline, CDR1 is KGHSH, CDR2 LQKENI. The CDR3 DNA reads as TGTGCCAGCTCACCGGTGACAGGGACGGATTCACCCCTCCACTTT. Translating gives CASSPVTGTDSPLHF.

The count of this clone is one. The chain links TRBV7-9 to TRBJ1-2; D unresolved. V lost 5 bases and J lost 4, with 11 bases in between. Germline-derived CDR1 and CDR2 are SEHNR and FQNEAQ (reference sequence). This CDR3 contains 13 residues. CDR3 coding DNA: TGTGCCAGCAGCCGGGATAACTTCTATGGCTACACCTTC. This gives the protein CASSRDNFYGYTF.

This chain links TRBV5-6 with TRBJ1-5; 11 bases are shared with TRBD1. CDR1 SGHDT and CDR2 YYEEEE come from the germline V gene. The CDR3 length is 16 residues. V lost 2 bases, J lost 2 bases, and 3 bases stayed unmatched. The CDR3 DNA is TGTGCCAGCAGCTTCGGACAGGGGGCGCGCAATCAGCCCCAGCATTTT. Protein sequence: CASSFGQGARNQPQHF.

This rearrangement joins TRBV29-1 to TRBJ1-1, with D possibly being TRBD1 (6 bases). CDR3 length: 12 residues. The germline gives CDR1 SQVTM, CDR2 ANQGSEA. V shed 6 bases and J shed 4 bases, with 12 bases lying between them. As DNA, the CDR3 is TGCAGCGTCCTAGGGGGAGGCACTGAAGCTTTCTTT. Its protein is CSVLGGGTEAFF.

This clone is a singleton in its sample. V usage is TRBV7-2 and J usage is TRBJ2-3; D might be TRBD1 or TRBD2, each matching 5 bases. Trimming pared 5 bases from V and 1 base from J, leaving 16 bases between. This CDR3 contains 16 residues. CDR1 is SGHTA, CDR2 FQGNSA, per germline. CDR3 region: CASSLPGQFGTDTQYF. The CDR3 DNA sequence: TGTGCCAGCAGCCTACCGGGGCAGTTCGGCACAGATACGCAGTATTTT.